Listed here is a single T cell receptor (beta chain). V lost 2 bases to trimming and J lost 3 bases, with 8 bases between them. CDR1 is SGHAT, CDR2 FQNNGV, per germline. This CDR3 contains 13 residues. This entry belongs to a study of OX40 agonist ivuxolimab in advanced cancers. Study in general: Patients got intravenous ivuxolimab at 0.01 to 10 mg/kg every 2 weeks.

This table comes from immunoSEQ multiplex PCR, and its TCRdb copy is limited to in-frame clones, with some not included. The sample shows 48,000 or so clones, roughly 90% of them seen only once. The source was CD4+ or CD8+ T cells sorted from blood, collected in a trial of the OX40 agonist ivuxolimab. This clonotype originated in an adult with an advanced solid tumor such as melanoma, head and neck, liver or kidney cancer. The chain carries TRBV11-2 and TRBJ2-7; D ambiguous. The CDR3 DNA sequence: TGTGCCAGCAGCTTACCCGGGTACTACGAGCAGTACTTC. Encoded protein: CASSLPGYYEQYF.